This record covers a single T cell receptor beta chain. Germline values: CDR1 MNHEY, CDR2 SVGAGI. V lost 0 bases to trimming and J lost 8 bases; unmatched junction nucleotides: 4. There are 14 residues in the CDR3. This record belongs to a study of blood T cell repertoires in COVID-19. Study-level information: The United States, Italy and Spain were the sources of the acute and convalescent COVID-19 samples. Sample material is recorded as cDNA or gDNA derived from T cells, B-cell-depleted T cells, or PBMCs.

As originally analysed: Reference gene primer amplification gave nucleated cell count estimates. Sequencing was performed with immunoSEQ multiplex PCR; in TCRdb, only in-frame clones are kept and a portion is missing. Clonal size and the V and J genes are those of that table, whereas D and trimming came from the DNA. This sample has approximately 200,000 clones, with around 90% found just once. This clonotype originated in a man aged 65 to 79 with acute or convalescent COVID-19. The chain joins TRBV6-5 to TRBJ1-2; 9 bases agree with TRBD1. The sample consisted of peripheral blood. The CDR3 DNA sequence: TGTGCCAGCAGTTACTCAACAGGGGGCGGCGGCTACACCTTC. The encoded protein is CASSYSTGGGGYTF.